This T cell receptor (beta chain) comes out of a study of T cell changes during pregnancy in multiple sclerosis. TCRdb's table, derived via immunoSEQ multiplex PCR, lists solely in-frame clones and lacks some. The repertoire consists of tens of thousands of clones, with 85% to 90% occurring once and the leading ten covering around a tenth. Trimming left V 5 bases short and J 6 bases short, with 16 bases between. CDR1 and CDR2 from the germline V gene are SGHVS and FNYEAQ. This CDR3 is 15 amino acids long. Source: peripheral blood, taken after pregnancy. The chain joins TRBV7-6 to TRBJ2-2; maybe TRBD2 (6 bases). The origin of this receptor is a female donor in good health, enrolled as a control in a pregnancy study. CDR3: CASSIGNGSPGELFF. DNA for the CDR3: TGTGCCAGCAGCATCGGGAACGGGAGTCCCGGGGAGCTGTTTTTT.